Below are 32 T cell receptor beta chains sequenced from a single sample in a study of blood T cell repertoires in COVID-19. Generated by immunoSEQ multiplex PCR, the TCRdb table keeps only in-frame clones and is missing some. Among about 70,000 clones, around 86% were seen once, and the ten largest hold roughly 3.9%. Sequencing was done on a sample of peripheral blood. These TCRs come from a man between 65 and 79 years old with active COVID-19.

The chain recombines TRBV7-3 with TRBJ2-1, with 7 bases fitting TRBD1. Germline CDR1 is SGHTA and CDR2 is FQGTGA. The CDR3 extends over 16 amino acids. The trim removed 5 bases at V and 6 bases at J, leaving 13 bases unmatched. The CDR3 nucleotides read TGTGCCAGCAGCCCCCGAGGGGGCCTCCCGGGCAATGAGCAGTTCTTC. It yields the protein CASSPRGGLPGNEQFF.

V gene TRBV15 combines with J gene TRBJ1-2; D is uncertain. V gave up 4 bases and J gave up 8 bases, with 8 bases separating them. This CDR3 is built from 11 residues. Germline CDR1 LNHNV, CDR2 YYDKDF (reference sequence). CDR3: CATSTNLGYTF. The CDR3 DNA follows: TGTGCCACCAGCACAAACTTAGGCTACACCTTC.

The V gene is TRBV6-5, the J gene TRBJ2-7, with 8 bases matching TRBD1. The CDR3 sequence is 15 residues long. V lost 5 bases and J lost 0; bases outside the gene matches: 6. The germline CDR1 and CDR2 sequences are MNHEY and SVGAGI. CDR3 nucleotides: TGTGCCAGCAGTCCCACAGGGGGGTCCTCCTACGAGCAGTACTTC. It is translated as CASSPTGGSSYEQYF.

This clone was seen once. This chain links TRBV27 with TRBJ2-1; the match to TRBD2 covers 14 bases. V trimming: 4 bases; J trimming: 2 bases; junction bases outside the gene matches: 22. CDR1 MNHEY and CDR2 SMNVEV come from the germline V gene (reference sequence). This CDR3 spans 23 amino acids. CDR3 DNA sequence: TGTGCCAGCAGTTCCCCGACCTTTACAGCCGGGACTAGCGGGAGATCGGCCTACAATGAGCAGTTCTTC. It yields the protein CASSSPTFTAGTSGRSAYNEQFF.

The chain employs TRBV11-3 and TRBJ2-7; TRBD2 agrees at 11 bases. CDR1 and CDR2 from the germline V gene are SGHNT and YENEEA. Trimming removed 5 bases from V and 3 bases from J; junction bases left unmatched: 3. There are 14 residues in the CDR3. This chain's CDR3 is CASSPGTSGYEQYF. The CDR3 coding sequence is TGTGCCAGCAGCCCCGGGACTAGCGGCTACGAGCAGTACTTC.

J is TRBJ2-3 and V is TRBV4-3; perhaps TRBD2 as D (6 bases). The CDR3 totals 17 residues. Between the trimmed V and J ends, which lost 1 base and 3 bases, there was a span of 17 bases. Germline V gives CDR1 LGHNA, CDR2 YSLEER. The CDR3 is CASSQGRGRLETDTQYF. The CDR3 DNA reads TGCGCCAGCAGCCAAGGGCGGGGCAGGCTGGAAACAGATACGCAGTATTTT.

The chain employs TRBV6-5 and TRBJ2-5; tentatively, D is TRBD1 (6 bases). This CDR3 has 13 amino acids. V was clipped by 6 bases and J by 1 base, with 9 bases between them. Germline V lookup: CDR1 MNHEY, CDR2 SVGAGI. The CDR3 reads CASRPRGQETQYF. Written as DNA, the CDR3 is TGTGCCAGCAGGCCCAGGGGCCAAGAGACCCAGTACTTC.

This chain joins TRBV7-2 and TRBJ2-7, with D possibly TRBD2 on 5 matching bases. Trimming stripped 4 bases from V and 7 bases from J, with 17 bases between. The length of the CDR3 is 14 residues. Germline V gene data show CDR1 as SGHTA and CDR2 as FQGNSA. CDR3 amino acids: CASSSGLETSEQYF. CDR3 bases: TGTGCCAGCAGCTCCGGACTGGAGACGAGTGAGCAGTACTTC. Full variable domain (remainder filled in from reference TRBV7-2 and TRBJ2-7): GAGVSQSPSNKVTEKGKDVELRCDPISGHTALYWYRQSLGQGLEFLIYFQGNSAPDKSGLPSDRFSAERTGGSVSTLTIQRTQQEDSAVYLCASSSGLETSEQYFGPGTRLTVT.

The CDR3 spells CASSPGQDYEQYF. The DNA for the CDR3 is TGTGCCAGCTCACCGGGGCAGGACTACGAGCAGTACTTC. The chain couples TRBV18 to TRBJ2-7, with a weak D call TRBD1 (5 bases). V lost 3 bases and J 3 bases, leaving 9 bases between the germline ends. The CDR3 runs 13 residues. Germline assignment: CDR1 KGHSH and CDR2 LQKENI.

This clone has more than one count but fewer than ten. This rearrangement joins TRBV24-1 to TRBJ2-7; 9 positions agree with TRBD1. The ends lost 4 bases at V and 1 base at J; junction bases unmatched: 4. Per germline, CDR1 KGHDR and CDR2 SFDVKD. This CDR3 has 15 residues. The DNA for the CDR3 is TGTGCCACCAGTGACCCCGGGACAGGGTCCTACGAGCAGTACTTC. Translation: CATSDPGTGSYEQYF.

The chain has TRBV24-1 and TRBJ2-1, with TRBD2 identical over 7 bases. V dropped 0 bases and J dropped 0; count of bases not matched to a gene: 4. CDR3 length: 17 amino acids. The germline gives CDR1 KGHDR, CDR2 SFDVKD. This CDR3 reads CATSDLGREGSYNEQFF. The CDR3 nucleotides are TGTGCCACCAGTGATTTGGGGAGGGAGGGCTCCTACAATGAGCAGTTCTTC.

The V and J genes are TRBV29-1 and TRBJ1-3; D gene ambiguous. The ends were cut back, 1 base at V and 4 bases at J, with 8 bases in the middle. This CDR3 spans 13 amino acids. Germline values: CDR1 SQVTM, CDR2 ANQGSEA. DNA of the CDR3: TGCAGCGTTGAAGGCGTAGTAGGAAACACCATATATTTT. It yields the protein CSVEGVVGNTIYF.

This chain joins TRBV28 and TRBJ1-4, with D perhaps TRBD1 (6 bases). V was clipped by 10 bases and J by 8 bases, with 20 bases between them. CDR1 is MDHEN and CDR2 is SYDVKM in the germline V gene. The CDR3 has 14 residues. The CDR3 spells CATARGGGREKLFF. Here the CDR3 DNA reads TGTGCCACCGCCCGCGGGGGGGGGCGGGAAAAACTGTTTTTT.

V usage is TRBV18 and J usage is TRBJ2-1, with 14 bases matching TRBD2. Per germline, CDR1 KGHSH and CDR2 LQKENI. The ends lost 3 bases at V and 8 bases at J; junction bases unmatched: 9. The CDR3 extends over 17 amino acids. In DNA form, the CDR3 reads TGTGCCAGCTCACCGAGACTAGCGGGGGGGAAGGAGGATGAGCAGTTCTTC. Protein: CASSPRLAGGKEDEQFF.

The chain employs TRBV19 and TRBJ1-4; TRBD1 might be the D (5 bases). The V end was cut by 3 bases, the J end by 4 bases, with 12 bases between. The germline CDR1 and CDR2 sequences are LNHDA and SQIVND (reference sequence). CDR3 length: 15 residues. The CDR3 protein is CASSIGAGRNEKLFF. The DNA for the CDR3 is TGTGCCAGTAGTATTGGGGCAGGCCGTAATGAAAAACTGTTTTTT.

The chain recombines TRBV19 with TRBJ1-2, with TRBD1 matching over 9 bases. The CDR3 contains 14 residues. The ends lost 4 bases at V and 1 base at J; junction bases unmatched: 1. Germline V gene data show CDR1 as LNHDA and CDR2 as SQIVND (reference sequence). Here the CDR3 DNA reads TGTGCCAGTAGTAAGGGACAGGGTAACTATGGCTACACCTTC. Translation: CASSKGQGNYGYTF. Filled out from reference TRBV19 and TRBJ1-2, the complete variable domain reads DGGITQSPKYLFRKEGQNVTLSCEQNLNHDAMYWYRQDPGQGLRLIYYSQIVNDFQKGDIAEGYSVSREKKESFPLTVTSAQKNPTAFYLCASSKGQGNYGYTFGSGTRLTVV.

The chain uses TRBV4-1 and TRBJ1-5; D call uncertain. The ends were cut back, 3 bases at V and 4 bases at J, with 4 bases in the middle. The CDR3 extends over 12 amino acids. Looked up from germline, CDR1 is MGHRA and CDR2 is YSYEKL. CDR3 region: CASSHKNQPQHF. The CDR3 coding sequence is TGCGCCAGCAGCCATAAAAATCAGCCCCAGCATTTT.

This clone has a single count. The chain is built from TRBV6-2 or TRBV6-3 and TRBJ2-2; 11 nucleotides agree with TRBD2. The trim removed 7 bases at V and 5 bases at J, leaving 15 bases unmatched. Germline assignment: CDR1 MNHEY and CDR2 SVGEGT. The length of the CDR3 is 18 residues. CDR3 sequence reads: CASTPRGLAARRTGELFF. Written as DNA, the CDR3 is TGTGCCAGCACCCCAAGGGGACTAGCGGCCCGGAGAACCGGGGAGCTGTTTTTT.

This chain uses TRBV20-1 with TRBJ2-7, with TRBD2 matching over 10 bases. The CDR3 sequence is 14 residues long. Germline V gene sequence: CDR1 DFQATT, CDR2 SNEGSKA (reference sequence). Trimming at V came to 3 bases and at J to 3 bases, leaving 5 bases not matched to a gene. The CDR3 DNA follows: TGCAGTGCTAGTTCTAGCGGGAGAGGCTACGAGCAGTACTTC. Amino acid sequence: CSASSSGRGYEQYF.

This clone counts as medium-sized. Relative to the germline gene, one junction end is altered; a read error may explain this. The rearrangement links TRBV6-5 to TRBJ2-7; 7 bases line up with TRBD1. The germline V gene encodes CDR1 MNHEY and CDR2 SVGAGI. This CDR3 has 14 residues. The CDR3, as DNA: TGTGCCAGCAGTATCACTCCCGAACAGGGGCAGCAGCACTTC. Translating it yields CASSITPEQGQQHF.

This clone was seen a single time. V and J are TRBV24-1 and TRBJ2-1, with a tentative D call TRBD1 (5 bases). CDR3 size: 13 residues. Trimming took 0 bases from V and 6 from J, leaving 5 bases between them. Germline-derived CDR1 and CDR2 are KGHDR and SFDVKD. CDR3 nucleotides: TGTGCCACCAGTGATTTGAGGGGCAATGAGCAGTTCTTC. Translation gives CATSDLRGNEQFF.

The chain employs TRBV5-1 and TRBJ2-1, with 13 positions matching TRBD2. This CDR3 region has 19 residues. Germline V gives CDR1 SGHRS, CDR2 YFSETQ. V shed 4 bases and J 1 base; nucleotides not matched to a gene: 11. As DNA, the CDR3 is TGCGCCAGCAGCAGACTAGGACTAGCGGGAGTGAGGTCCTACAATGAGCAGTTCTTC. As protein: CASSRLGLAGVRSYNEQFF.

This clone was seen just once. The V and J genes are TRBV4-2 and TRBJ2-5; D gene ambiguous. Germline loops: CDR1 LGHNA, CDR2 YNFKEQ. The V and J ends lost 2 bases and 2 bases respectively, with 9 bases between them. CDR3 length: 14 amino acids. CDR3 nucleotides: TGTGCCAGCAGCCAACTGGGCCCGCAAGAGACCCAGTACTTC. This codes for CASSQLGPQETQYF.

The chain joins TRBV28 to TRBJ1-5, with 10 positions matching TRBD1. After removal of 8 bases from V and 5 bases from J, the junction contained 6 bases not matched to a gene. Germline CDR1 is MDHEN and CDR2 is SYDVKM. The CDR3 length is 14 residues. The CDR3 bases are TGTGCCAGCCCCCGGGACAGGGGCCATCAGCCCCAGCATTTT. Its protein product is CASPRDRGHQPQHF.

Sample share makes this clone medium-sized. The chain uses TRBV18 and TRBJ2-7; 9 bases map to TRBD1. Germline V gene sequence: CDR1 KGHSH, CDR2 LQKENI. CDR3 length: 14 amino acids. V was clipped by 3 bases and J by 6 bases; unmatched bases: 6. CDR3 in DNA: TGTGCCAGCTCACCGGGACAGGGTTGGGGCGAGCAGTACTTC. Translation gives CASSPGQGWGEQYF.

The V call is TRBV21-1, the J call TRBJ2-5; the table calls TRBD2, which could not be checked here. TRBV21-1 is reported as a pseudogene. The CDR3 extends over 13 amino acids. CDR3 sequence: CAIIQGGKETQYF. The CDR3 nucleotides are TGTGCCATCATACAGGGAGGGAAAGAGACCCAGTACTTC.

This clone was seen a handful of times. J is TRBJ2-3 and V is TRBV6-6; D remains ambiguous. Germline CDR1 and CDR2: MNHNY and SVGAGI (reference sequence). The CDR3 runs to 13 residues. V gave up 0 bases and J gave up 4 bases, with 5 bases separating them. CDR3 nucleotide sequence: TGTGCCAGCAGTTACTCGTCGGCAGATACGCAGTATTTT. Amino acids: CASSYSSADTQYF.

The chain couples TRBV6-5 to TRBJ2-7, with D perhaps matching TRBD2 (6 bases). CDR3 length: 14 residues. V dropped 6 bases and J dropped 2 bases, with 14 bases sitting between them. Germline V gene lookup returns CDR1 MNHEY and CDR2 SVGAGI. CDR3 DNA: TGTGCCAGCAGGCCTCGGAGGGTGGCCTACGAGCAGTACTTC. Amino acids: CASRPRRVAYEQYF.

This clone was observed a few times. The chain couples TRBV7-9 to TRBJ2-7, with 10 bases matching TRBD1. The CDR3 covers 16 residues. V shed 4 bases and J 6 bases; nucleotides not matched to a gene: 12. Germline values: CDR1 SEHNR, CDR2 FQNEAQ (reference sequence). In DNA, the CDR3 is TGTGCCAGCAGCTCCTCCGGGACAGGGGCGGTAGGCGAGCAGTACTTC. Its protein is CASSSSGTGAVGEQYF.

The chain combines TRBV3-1 (or the pseudogene TRBV3-2) with TRBJ2-7; 9 bases line up with TRBD2. This CDR3 spans 16 amino acids. With V trimmed by 1 base and J by 2 bases, 6 bases remained unmatched. The V gene's germline CDR1 is LGHDT and CDR2 YNNKEL (reference sequence). The CDR3 DNA is TGTGCCAGCAGCCAAGGCGGGAGGGGCGGCCCCTACGAGCAGTACTTC. It yields the protein CASSQGGRGGPYEQYF.

This chain uses TRBV7-8 with TRBJ1-4; 9 positions agree with TRBD1. The germline CDR1 and CDR2 sequences are SGHVS and FQNEAQ. The J segment lost 7 bases and the V segment lost 1 base, leaving 4 bases of the junction unmatched. The CDR3 spans 15 residues. CDR3 region: CASSLVGTGFEKLFF. The CDR3 region has the DNA TGTGCCAGCAGCTTAGTGGGGACAGGGTTTGAAAAACTGTTTTTT.

The rearrangement links TRBV7-2 to TRBJ2-5; 8 nucleotides agree with TRBD2. The V gene's germline CDR1 is SGHTA and CDR2 FQGNSA. The V segment lost 5 bases and the J segment 1 base; nucleotides outside the gene matches: 9. This CDR3 comprises 16 residues. The CDR3 sequence is CASSRGGQGSQETQYF. The CDR3 bases are TGTGCCAGCAGCCGGGGGGGGCAGGGTTCCCAAGAGACCCAGTACTTC.